The rows below give T cell receptor beta chains drawn from one sample of a study of preoperative IRX-2 immunotherapy in early breast cancer. TCRdb's copy holds only in-frame clones and misses some; the assay was immunoSEQ multiplex PCR. The table has approximately 38,000 clones, roughly 80% seen once; the top ten hold approximately 1.5%. This specimen consisted of lymph node tissue, obtained after IRX-2 immunotherapy. The receptors shown here come from a human donor with breast cancer. Each CDR3 is given with its conserved first and last residue. D genes are given only for firm matches. A row's size may be missing; if present it is once, few, many or a size class.

clone_size	v_call	d_call	j_call	cdr3_aa	cdr3_nt
.	TRBV15	.	TRBJ1-1	CATSRSTGEREAFF	TGTGCCACCAGCAGATCTACAGGAGAACGTGAAGCTTTCTTT
.	TRBV25-1	.	TRBJ1-4	CASSQAGQHEKLFF	TGTGCCAGCAGTCAGGCAGGACAGCACGAAAAACTGTTTTTT
.	TRBV6-8	.	TRBJ1-1	CASRNRMEQAFF	TGTGCCAGCAGAAACCGCATGGAACAAGCTTTCTTT
.	TRBV6-8	TRBD2	TRBJ2-1	CASSLLTSGGENEQFF	TGTGCCAGCAGTTTACTGACTAGCGGGGGGGAAAATGAGCAATTCTTC
.	TRBV5-1	TRBD1	TRBJ1-4	CASSVGTGGRKLFF	TGCGCCAGCAGCGTAGGGACAGGGGGCAGAAAACTGTTTTTT
.	TRBV11-3	.	TRBJ1-3	CASSLDLPGTSGNTIYF	TGTGCCAGCAGCTTAGATCTCCCGGGGACGTCAGGAAACACCATATATTTT
few	TRBV11-3	TRBD1	TRBJ2-2	CASSLPDRGSTGELFF	TGTGCCAGCAGCTTGCCTGACAGGGGGAGCACCGGGGAGCTGTTTTTT
few	TRBV6-8	.	TRBJ2-5	CASSYSPVQETQYF	TGTGCCAGCAGTTACTCTCCGGTCCAAGAGACCCAGTACTTC
.	TRBV7-2	.	TRBJ1-4	CASRLGGVEKLFF	TGTGCCAGCAGACTGGGAGGGGTTGAAAAACTGTTTTTT
once	TRBV27	.	TRBJ1-5	CASSLLGGRQPQHF	TGTGCCAGCAGTTTATTAGGAGGAAGACAGCCCCAGCATTTT
once	TRBV19	.	TRBJ1-1	CASSIRNTEAFF	TGTGCCAGTAGTATAAGGAACACTGAAGCTTTCTTT
.	TRBV6-8	TRBD1	TRBJ1-5	CASSKTGFNQPQHF	TGTGCCAGCAGTAAGACAGGGTTCAATCAGCCCCAGCATTTT
.	TRBV6-8	TRBD1	TRBJ1-3	CASSYFGRGQRNTIYF	TGTGCCAGCAGTTACTTCGGCAGGGGGCAAAGAAACACCATATATTTT
.	TRBV15	.	TRBJ2-7	CATSRDRGVYEQYF	TGTGCCACCAGCAGAGATAGAGGGGTCTACGAGCAGTACTTC
.	TRBV6-8	.	TRBJ1-5	CASTPTVVGGQPQHF	TGTGCCAGCACTCCTACCGTGGTTGGGGGTCAGCCCCAGCATTTT
.	TRBV30	TRBD1	TRBJ1-2	CAWNDRGRDYGYTF	TGTGCCTGGAACGACAGGGGTAGAGACTATGGCTACACCTTC
.	TRBV5-1	.	TRBJ2-2	CASSPLPASLVTGELFF	TGCGCCAGCAGCCCTCTCCCGGCCAGTTTGGTCACCGGGGAGCTGTTTTTT
.	TRBV19	.	TRBJ2-1	CASRSAGVGPYNEQFF	TGTGCCAGTAGGTCCGCTGGGGTAGGGCCCTACAATGAGCAGTTCTTC
.	TRBV28	TRBD1	TRBJ1-2	CASSLATGPENYGYTF	TGTGCCAGCAGCCTAGCGACAGGGCCAGAGAACTATGGCTACACCTTC
.	TRBV11-3	TRBD2	TRBJ2-1	CASSFSGGYNEQFF	TGTGCCAGCAGCTTCAGCGGGGGATACAATGAGCAGTTCTTC
.	TRBV11-3	TRBD1	TRBJ2-5	CASSFRTGGQETQYF	TGTGCCAGCAGCTTCCGGACAGGGGGCCAAGAGACCCAGTACTTC
.	TRBV6-8	TRBD2	TRBJ2-1	CASWSGGGNEQFF	TGTGCCAGCTGGAGCGGGGGGGGCAATGAGCAGTTCTTC
.	TRBV6-8	TRBD1	TRBJ2-1	CASSDRDRGFNEQFF	TGTGCCAGCAGTGACCGGGACAGGGGATTCAATGAGCAGTTCTTC
.	TRBV12-5	.	TRBJ2-2	CASLDDEGGYTGELFF	TGTGCCAGCCTAGATGATGAAGGCGGGTACACCGGGGAGCTGTTTTTT
once	TRBV6-1	TRBD1	TRBJ1-2	CAISEGQGNYGYTF	TGTGCCATCAGTGAAGGACAGGGAAACTATGGCTACACCTTC
.	TRBV5-1	TRBD1	TRBJ1-1	CASSLVFNRGQLNTEAFF	TGCGCCAGCAGCTTGGTCTTCAATCGGGGACAGTTGAACACTGAAGCTTTCTTT
.	TRBV28	TRBD1	TRBJ1-2	CASRGQGAGANYGYTF	TGTGCCAGCAGGGGACAGGGGGCCGGGGCTAACTATGGCTACACCTTC
.	TRBV11-3	.	TRBJ2-7	CASTLDGMSSYEQYF	TGTGCCAGCACCCTGGACGGAATGAGCTCCTACGAGCAGTACTTC
once	TRBV19	.	TRBJ1-6	CASSRTGSLSTYNSPLHF	TGTGCCAGTAGCCGTACAGGGAGCCTCTCCACCTATAATTCACCCCTCCACTTT
.	TRBV6-8	.	TRBJ1-6	CASSYVSGLNSPLHF	TGTGCCAGCAGTTATGTATCGGGCCTTAATTCACCCCTCCACTTT
.	TRBV19	.	TRBJ2-1	CASRRTDYYNEQFF	TGTGCCAGTAGGAGGACAGATTACTACAATGAGCAGTTCTTC
.	TRBV6-8	TRBD1	TRBJ1-1	CASSEGQGRDSGTEAFF	TGTGCCAGCAGTGAGGGACAGGGGAGGGACTCGGGCACTGAAGCTTTCTTT
.	TRBV6-8	.	TRBJ1-2	CASSLQGRAGYTF	TGTGCCAGCAGCCTACAGGGAAGGGCTGGCTACACCTTC
.	TRBV7-1	TRBD1	TRBJ1-2	CASSLGDRGPYGYTF	TGTGCCAGCAGCTTAGGGGACAGGGGGCCCTATGGCTACACCTTC
once	TRBV7-8	.	TRBJ2-5	CASSFSWQGETQYF	TGTGCCAGCAGCTTTAGTTGGCAGGGGGAGACCCAGTACTTC
once	TRBV7-1	.	TRBJ1-5	CASSLTGDQPQHF	TGTGCCAGCAGTCTAACAGGAGATCAGCCCCAGCATTTT
.	TRBV1	.	TRBJ1-5	CASSHYREYQPQHF	TGCGCCAGCAGTCACTACAGGGAGTATCAGCCCCAGCATTTT
.	TRBV9	.	TRBJ1-1	CASSVDPHRNTEAFF	TGTGCCAGCAGCGTAGATCCACATAGGAACACTGAAGCTTTCTTT
.	TRBV18	TRBD1	TRBJ2-5	CASSPPGQGETQYF	TGTGCCAGCTCACCACCAGGACAGGGAGAGACCCAGTACTTC
.	TRBV30	.	TRBJ2-1	CAWSAITPGGHYNEQFF	TGTGCCTGGAGTGCAATAACTCCGGGGGGACATTACAATGAGCAGTTCTTC
.	TRBV6-8	.	TRBJ1-5	CASKLGDQPQHF	TGTGCCAGCAAGTTGGGAGATCAGCCCCAGCATTTT
.	TRBV7-6	TRBD2	TRBJ2-1	CASSLDRRLAVLNEQFF	TGTGCCAGCAGCTTAGATCGTCGACTAGCGGTTCTAAATGAGCAGTTCTTC
.	TRBV19	.	TRBJ1-2	CASKELDGYTF	TGTGCCAGTAAGGAGTTGGATGGCTACACCTTC
.	TRBV5-1	TRBD1	TRBJ1-2	CASSLGTGTNLRRNYGYTF	TGCGCCAGCAGCTTGGGGACAGGGACTAACCTCCGGCGGAACTATGGCTACACCTTC
.	TRBV5-1	TRBD1	TRBJ2-2	CASSLVQGARAGELFF	TGCGCCAGCAGCTTGGTACAGGGGGCGCGGGCCGGGGAGCTGTTTTTT
.	TRBV10-2	.	TRBJ2-5	CASSENGAETQYF	TGCGCCAGCAGTGAAAATGGGGCCGAGACCCAGTACTTC
.	TRBV12-2	.	TRBJ1-2	CAIYPGQSNYGYTF	TGTGCCATCTATCCGGGACAGTCAAACTATGGCTACACCTTC
.	TRBV11-3	.	TRBJ2-3	CASSQAPMMVSVTDTQYF	TGTGCCAGCAGCCAAGCCCCTATGATGGTTTCGGTCACAGATACGCAGTATTTT
.	TRBV19	TRBD1	TRBJ2-2	CASSMRQGAFADTGELFF	TGTGCCAGTAGTATGCGACAGGGGGCATTTGCGGACACCGGGGAGCTGTTTTTT
.	TRBV6-8	TRBD1	TRBJ1-2	CASRQGGAGYTF	TGTGCCAGCAGACAGGGGGGTGCTGGCTACACCTTC
.	TRBV14	TRBD2	TRBJ2-7	CASSPLGGTSGYEQYF	TGTGCCAGCAGCCCTTTGGGGGGGACCTCCGGGTACGAGCAGTACTTC
.	TRBV14	.	TRBJ2-2	CASSLLTVNTGELFF	TGTGCCAGCAGCCTCCTGACGGTGAACACCGGGGAGCTGTTTTTT
.	TRBV11-3	TRBD1	TRBJ1-2	CASSLMGRGGASMGYTF	TGTGCCAGCAGCTTAATGGGGAGAGGGGGCGCATCGATGGGCTACACCTTC
.	TRBV28	TRBD1	TRBJ1-4	CASSLGAGGSEKLFF	TGTGCCAGCAGCCTTGGGGCAGGGGGGAGTGAAAAACTGTTTTTT